This T cell receptor (beta chain) is from a study of shared clonotypes between healthy human individuals. Input per replicate PCR of unsorted PBMC was about 300 ng DNA, corresponding to around 30,000 T cell genomes. Profiled with immunoSEQ multiplex PCR; TCRdb holds only in-frame clones, not every one. The data show roughly 490,000 clones, 65% to 80% seen once. V gave up 2 bases and J gave up 0 bases, with 10 bases separating them. The CDR3 runs 15 residues. Germline CDR1 reads MGHDK; CDR2 reads SYGVNS. A word on this clone: Its antigen is undetermined.

Study-level findings and limits: Among donors, the sharing of clonotypes was expected to be influenced by sequencing depth.

This chain connects TRBV25-1 to TRBJ1-1; tentative D call: TRBD1 (6 bases). Material: PBMCs. The receptor's source is a woman aged 40 to 55 in good health. Some clones in this sample may be carry-over from other donors' samples. The chain's CDR3 is CASSEVRDMNTEAFF. Here the CDR3 DNA reads TGTGCCAGCAGTGAAGTTAGGGACATGAACACTGAAGCTTTCTTT.